The present T cell receptor (beta chain) was sequenced within a study of blood T cell repertoires in COVID-19. Study-wide context: The samples span acute and convalescent COVID-19 from the United States, Italy and Spain. Nucleic acid was either cDNA or gDNA, and it came from T cells, B-cell-depleted T cells, or PBMCs.

Study processing details: The assay estimated nucleated cells by amplifying reference gene primers. Sequencing used immunoSEQ multiplex PCR; TCRdb keeps in-frame clones, though not all of them. V and J calls plus clone size are reproduced from that table; the DNA served to infer D and trimming. The data show more than 50,000 clones, approximately 91% seen once. Input material: peripheral blood. The sequence derives from a human donor in a cohort sampled during active COVID-19.

The CDR3: CASSYPGSPPREQYF. DNA of the CDR3: TGTGCCAGCAGCTACCCGGGTTCCCCACCCCGGGAGCAGTACTTC. The V and J genes are TRBV7-9 and TRBJ2-7; D ambiguous. The CDR3 runs 15 residues. CDR1 and CDR2 (germline): SEHNR, FQNEAQ (reference sequence). Trimming left V 4 bases short and J 7 bases short, with 20 bases between. The complete variable domain, with remaining parts taken from reference TRBV7-9 and TRBJ2-7, reads DTGVSQNPRHKITKRGQNVTFRCDPISEHNRLYWYRQTLGQGPEFLTYFQNEAQLEKSRLLSDRFSAERPKGSFSTLEIQRTEQGDSAMYLCASSYPGSPPREQYFGPGTRLTVT.